The clone carrying this T cell receptor beta chain was picked up one time. The antigen remains undetermined. Assay used: immunoSEQ multiplex PCR; TCRdb lists only in-frame clones, some missing. Among more than 95,000 clones listed, 90% were seen once. This specimen belongs to a study of T cell responses to AZD1222 COVID-19 vaccine. General study findings and limits: Only five or six individuals given AZD1222 were seropositive at baseline. Repertoire sampling occurred only after the peak T cell response. There were mostly white British donors and more females than males, and clonal diversity was possibly underestimated.

The CDR3 is 13 amino acids. CDR1 and CDR2 (germline): SGHTA, FQGTGA. Trimming took off 5 bases at V and 5 bases at J, with 12 bases between the two ends. V gene TRBV7-3 combines with J gene TRBJ1-1, with D possibly TRBD1 on 5 matching bases. This sample comprised peripheral blood, obtained on day 0 of AZD1222 vaccination. This sequence originates from an adult in good health. The chain's CDR3 is CASSPPGGTEAFF. CDR3 bases: TGTGCCAGCAGCCCCCCGGGGGGGACTGAAGCTTTCTTT. The full variable domain, rest sourced from reference TRBV7-3 and TRBJ1-1, is GAGVSQTPSNKVTEKGKYVELRCDPISGHTALYWYRQSLGQGPEFLIYFQGTGAADDSGLPNDRFFAVRPEGSVSTLKIQRTERGDSAVYLCASSPPGGTEAFFGQGTRLTVV.